These T cell receptor beta chains were read from a single sample in a study of blood T cell repertoires in COVID-19. Sequencing used immunoSEQ multiplex PCR; TCRdb keeps in-frame clones, though not all of them. The data contain about 260,000 clones, approximately 88% of them singletons. Sequencing was performed on peripheral blood. The receptor source for this set is a woman aged 70-85 years with COVID-19, enrolled during active disease. Both conserved end residues are part of each CDR3. The D gene is left open where the match is weak.

cdr3_length | j_call | d_call | v_call | cdr3_aa
14 | TRBJ1-6 | NA | TRBV28 | CASSLDWLGSPLHF
12 | TRBJ1-2 | TRBD1 | TRBV19 | CASRTGGLGYTF
13 | TRBJ1-2 | TRBD1 | TRBV15 | CATSRDRGRPVTF
16 | TRBJ2-1 | TRBD2 | TRBV6-1 | CASSEGETSVYNEQFF
14 | TRBJ2-7 | NA | TRBV7-9 | CASSLGQSSYEQYF
15 | TRBJ1-2 | NA | TRBV5-1 | CASSPPDRSGYGYTF
14 | TRBJ2-3 | NA | TRBV7-3 | CASSPSFHTDTQYF
15 | TRBJ2-7 | TRBD1 | TRBV15 | CATSRSTGGAYEQYF
16 | TRBJ1-3 | NA | TRBV18 | CASSPSGFNSGNTIYF
16 | TRBJ1-6 | NA | TRBV13 | CASSPWGPLNNSPLHF
15 | TRBJ2-5 | TRBD1 | TRBV15 | CATSSRTGDFETQYF
15 | TRBJ1-5 | NA | TRBV28 | CASSLRHHPRDTQHF
14 | TRBJ2-5 | TRBD1 | TRBV11-2 | CASSLEGQGGTQYF
15 | TRBJ2-7 | TRBD1 | TRBV6-2/TRBV6-3 | CASSDRDRDTYEQYF
13 | TRBJ2-7 | NA | TRBV7-3 | CASSFGSSYEQYF
14 | TRBJ2-7 | TRBD2 | TRBV29-1 | CSVRGLAGVYEQYF
16 | TRBJ2-7 | TRBD2 | TRBV4-3 | CASSQHRTSGPYEQYF
16 | TRBJ1-6 | NA | TRBV10-3 | CAISITGNEDNSPLHF
14 | TRBJ1-1 | NA | TRBV28 | CASRMGGTNTEAFF
15 | TRBJ2-3 | TRBD1 | TRBV28 | CAARGGGQGTDTQYF
15 | TRBJ2-1 | TRBD2 | TRBV4-1 | CASSLQRESYNEQFF
14 | TRBJ1-4 | NA | TRBV5-1 | CASSLSREREKLFF
14 | TRBJ2-5 | TRBD1 | TRBV5-4 | CASSIPGQQETQYF
13 | TRBJ2-7 | TRBD1 | TRBV12-5 | CASGLGQGYEQYF
17 | TRBJ2-1 | TRBD2 | TRBV11-3 | CASSLQAGGPEVGEQFF
14 | TRBJ2-3 | TRBD2 | TRBV4-3 | CASSPGGSTDTQYF
15 | TRBJ2-5 | TRBD2 | TRBV28 | CASSLSGGKKETQYF
15 | TRBJ2-7 | TRBD2 | TRBV11-1 | CASSYLSGSSYEQYF
15 | TRBJ2-1 | TRBD2 | TRBV7-2 | CASTRGVRGYNEQFF
17 | TRBJ2-5 | NA | TRBV3-1/TRBV3-2 | CASSHGRRGGAMETQYF
16 | TRBJ2-3 | NA | TRBV28 | CASSPPGGGHIDTQYF
14 | TRBJ1-2 | TRBD1 | TRBV7-2 | CASSFPGQGRGYTF
15 | TRBJ2-5 | NA | TRBV30 | CAWSVGSLGSETQYF
13 | TRBJ1-5 | NA | TRBV28 | CASSITQNQPQHF
15 | TRBJ2-7 | NA | TRBV4-1 | CASSQDPGSSYEQYF
14 | TRBJ1-2 | NA | TRBV19 | CASNQRQRNYGYTF
18 | TRBJ2-1 | TRBD1 | TRBV5-4 | CASSSMRTGGLRYNEQFF
15 | TRBJ2-7 | TRBD2 | TRBV11-2 | CASSSGTSGRYEQYF
16 | TRBJ2-1 | NA | TRBV5-1 | CASSLDLDSSYNEQFF
15 | TRBJ2-6 | NA | TRBV4-3 | CASSQGVSGANVLTF
16 | TRBJ1-1 | NA | TRBV21-1 | CASSKVRWRGAREAFF
19 | TRBJ2-7 | NA | TRBV3-1/TRBV3-2 | CASSQKANNGPGPGGEQYF
16 | TRBJ2-7 | TRBD1 | TRBV6-2/TRBV6-3 | CASSYSGAGGAGEQYF
12 | TRBJ2-3 | NA | TRBV10-3 | CAINHSTDTQYF
18 | TRBJ2-3 | TRBD2 | TRBV28 | CASTSQGGSGGSTDTQYF
14 | TRBJ1-5 | NA | TRBV14 | CASTARRHNQPQHF
16 | TRBJ2-7 | NA | TRBV2 | CASSEGPGISPYEQYF
14 | TRBJ1-3 | TRBD1 | TRBV10-3 | CAISTGGYGNTIYF
16 | TRBJ2-7 | TRBD2 | TRBV11-3 | CASSPQTGTSSYEQYF
15 | TRBJ2-7 | NA | TRBV6-5 | CASSYSLIETYEQYF
16 | TRBJ2-7 | TRBD2 | TRBV5-1 | CASSLNLAGGSYEQYF
15 | TRBJ2-3 | TRBD2 | TRBV11-2 | CASSLAGGPTDTQYF
14 | TRBJ2-2 | NA | TRBV4-3 | CASSHEGGTGELFF
14 | TRBJ1-4 | TRBD1 | TRBV7-2 | CASSYRTGGEKLFF
14 | TRBJ1-5 | NA | TRBV7-2 | CASSLRQGGQPQHF
12 | TRBJ2-7 | NA | TRBV11-3 | CASSLGRDEQYF
23 | TRBJ2-1 | TRBD2 | TRBV23-1 | CASSQSRTSGRAFPPSSYNEQFF
11 | TRBJ2-5 | NA | TRBV6-6 | CASSDPRTQYF
15 | TRBJ2-1 | TRBD2 | TRBV7-3 | CASSLGLAGRNEQFF
12 | TRBJ2-4 | NA | TRBV15 | CATSTDTGIQYF